The source of this TCR beta chain is a study of graft-versus-host responses after intestinal transplantation. Overall study context: Transplants given to recipients were multivisceral, liver-intestinal, or isolated intestinal. Induction using anti-thymocyte globulin, followed by tacrolimus and steroids for 2 to 4 years, was given to all recipients. General study results and limits: GvH clones appeared in recipient marrow, some first in ileum or blood. Early post-transplant HvG declines tracked with peak circulating GvH clone levels.

Clones were read by immunoSEQ multiplex PCR, and TCRdb kept only the in-frame ones, dropping some. The sample lists about 13,000 clones, more than 25% occurring once. Plates contained around 200,000 CFSE-labeled responder cells and around 200,000 irradiated, violet-dye-labeled stimulator cells. CDR3 size: 14 residues. The V end lost 6 bases, the J end lost 2 bases, and 12 bases lay between the germline ends. The germline CDR1 and CDR2 sequences are SGDLS and YYNGEE. The sequence was obtained from a human patient who received an intestinal transplant. This material consisted of alloreactive CD8+ T cells from a mixed lymphocyte reaction culture, taken before intestinal transplant. The sample's subset: CFSE-low proliferating T cells sorted from roughly 6-day pre-transplant mixed lymphocyte reaction (GvH or HvG direction). V and J are TRBV9 and TRBJ1-3; D uncertain. CDR3 in amino acids: CASTGPDAGNTIYF. The CDR3 DNA reads TGTGCCAGCACGGGCCCAGATGCTGGAAACACCATATATTTT.